These T cell receptor beta chains were read from a single sample in a study of blood T cell repertoires in COVID-19. TCRdb keeps only in-frame clones here, not all; method: immunoSEQ multiplex PCR. The sample has tens of thousands of clones; around 88% are singletons. The sequencing input was PBMCs or T cells enriched from blood (not recorded which). The receptors stem from a woman in her 50s with acute COVID-19. The CDR3 runs from the conserved cysteine through the conserved F or W. D genes are given only for firm matches. The size field is filled for only some rows; it gives once, few, many or a size class.

j_gene: TRBJ2-7
v_gene: TRBV7-9
d_gene: TRBD2
abundance: -
CDR3nt: TGTGCCAGCAGCTTAACTAGCGGGCTCTACGAGCAGTACTTC
CDR3aa: CASSLTSGLYEQYF

j_gene: TRBJ2-3
v_gene: TRBV5-1
d_gene: -
abundance: -
CDR3nt: TGCGCCAGCAGCTTAGGAGACAGAGTTAGCACAGATACGCAGTATTTT
CDR3aa: CASSLGDRVSTDTQYF

j_gene: TRBJ1-2
v_gene: TRBV5-1
d_gene: TRBD1
abundance: -
CDR3nt: TGCGCCAGCAGCTTGGGCCAGGGGGCAACAGGCTATGGCTACACCTTC
CDR3aa: CASSLGQGATGYGYTF

j_gene: TRBJ2-2
v_gene: TRBV10-3
d_gene: TRBD1
abundance: -
CDR3nt: TGTGCCATCACAGGGGGAGAGAACACCGGGGAGCTGTTTTTT
CDR3aa: CAITGGENTGELFF

j_gene: TRBJ1-2
v_gene: TRBV5-4
d_gene: -
abundance: -
CDR3nt: TGTGCCAGCAGCCCGGACAGTAACTATGGCTACACCTTC
CDR3aa: CASSPDSNYGYTF

j_gene: TRBJ2-7
v_gene: TRBV12-3/TRBV12-4
d_gene: -
abundance: -
CDR3nt: TGTGCCAGCAGCCAGGCCCCCTACGAGCAGTACTTC
CDR3aa: CASSQAPYEQYF

j_gene: TRBJ1-5
v_gene: TRBV5-4
d_gene: -
abundance: -
CDR3nt: TGTGCCAGCAGCGTACAGGGTATCAATCAGCCCCAGCATTTT
CDR3aa: CASSVQGINQPQHF

j_gene: TRBJ2-1
v_gene: TRBV6-4
d_gene: -
abundance: -
CDR3nt: TGTGCCAGCAGTGACGAGTCCGGCGGGTCTCGAGGGTACAATGAGCAGTTCTTC
CDR3aa: CASSDESGGSRGYNEQFF

j_gene: TRBJ1-5
v_gene: TRBV5-5
d_gene: TRBD1
abundance: -
CDR3nt: TGTGCCAGCAGCTTGGGACAGGGGCTGGTAGGTAGCAATCAGCCCCAGCATTTT
CDR3aa: CASSLGQGLVGSNQPQHF

j_gene: TRBJ1-5
v_gene: TRBV6-2/TRBV6-3
d_gene: -
abundance: -
CDR3nt: TGTGCCAGCAGTTACGAGGATAGCAATCAGCCCCAGCATTTT
CDR3aa: CASSYEDSNQPQHF

j_gene: TRBJ1-4
v_gene: TRBV11-3
d_gene: -
abundance: -
CDR3nt: TGTGCCAGCAGCTTAGAGGTCCGGGTAGCTAATGAAAAACTGTTTTTT
CDR3aa: CASSLEVRVANEKLFF

j_gene: TRBJ1-6
v_gene: TRBV27
d_gene: -
abundance: -
CDR3nt: TGTGCCAGCAGTTGGGGGGGACGTGGGAATTCACCCCTCCACTTT
CDR3aa: CASSWGGRGNSPLHF

j_gene: TRBJ1-6
v_gene: TRBV30
d_gene: TRBD1
abundance: -
CDR3nt: TGTGCCTGGAGTCCCTCCGGGGGGACAGGGCGGTCACCCCTCCACTTT
CDR3aa: CAWSPSGGTGRSPLHF

j_gene: TRBJ2-5
v_gene: TRBV5-1
d_gene: TRBD2
abundance: -
CDR3nt: TGCGCCAGCAGCTTGGTCCCTAGCGGGAGTGAGACCCAGTACTTC
CDR3aa: CASSLVPSGSETQYF

j_gene: TRBJ1-4
v_gene: TRBV4-1
d_gene: TRBD1
abundance: -
CDR3nt: TGCGCCAGCAGCCAAATGTCGACAGGGCGGAATGAAAAACTGTTTTTT
CDR3aa: CASSQMSTGRNEKLFF

j_gene: TRBJ2-7
v_gene: TRBV7-8
d_gene: -
abundance: -
CDR3nt: TGTGCCAGCAGCCCCTTTAGAATAGCGGCCTACGAGCAGTACTTC
CDR3aa: CASSPFRIAAYEQYF

j_gene: TRBJ2-1
v_gene: TRBV28
d_gene: -
abundance: -
CDR3nt: TGTGCCAGCCCACCCGGGAAAGGGGGTGGTGAGCAGTTCTTC
CDR3aa: CASPPGKGGGEQFF

j_gene: TRBJ1-6
v_gene: TRBV27
d_gene: TRBD1
abundance: -
CDR3nt: TGTGCCAGCTCGACAGGGGCCGTTTCCTATAATTCACCCCTCCACTTT
CDR3aa: CASSTGAVSYNSPLHF

j_gene: TRBJ1-1
v_gene: TRBV7-8
d_gene: -
abundance: -
CDR3nt: TGTGCCAGCAGCTTAGACCTAAACACTGAAGCTTTCTTT
CDR3aa: CASSLDLNTEAFF

j_gene: TRBJ1-2
v_gene: TRBV7-2
d_gene: -
abundance: -
CDR3nt: TGTGCCAGCAGCAATATCAGCACAGGTTCTAACTATGGCTACACCTTC
CDR3aa: CASSNISTGSNYGYTF

j_gene: TRBJ2-7
v_gene: TRBV10-2
d_gene: TRBD2
abundance: -
CDR3nt: TGCGCCAGCCGACTAGCGGGAGGCGACGAGCAGTACTTC
CDR3aa: CASRLAGGDEQYF

j_gene: TRBJ1-1
v_gene: TRBV6-4
d_gene: -
abundance: -
CDR3nt: TGTGCCAGCAGTGACTCCTACGGGGGTGGCACTGAAGCTTTCTTT
CDR3aa: CASSDSYGGGTEAFF

j_gene: TRBJ2-1
v_gene: TRBV12-3/TRBV12-4
d_gene: TRBD1
abundance: -
CDR3nt: TGTGCCAGCAGCTTTACAGGGGGCAATGAGCAGTTCTTC
CDR3aa: CASSFTGGNEQFF

j_gene: TRBJ1-2
v_gene: TRBV10-3
d_gene: TRBD1
abundance: once
CDR3nt: TGTGCCATCAGTGACAGGGGGCTTGCTCAGGACTATGGCTACACCTTC
CDR3aa: CAISDRGLAQDYGYTF

j_gene: TRBJ2-1
v_gene: TRBV6-1
d_gene: -
abundance: -
CDR3nt: TGTGCCAGCCGTGACGCAGGGGTCAATGAGCAGTTCTTC
CDR3aa: CASRDAGVNEQFF

j_gene: TRBJ2-2
v_gene: TRBV11-1
d_gene: TRBD1
abundance: few
CDR3nt: TGTGCCAGCAGCGAGGGACAGCTTAACACCGGGGAGCTGTTTTTT
CDR3aa: CASSEGQLNTGELFF

j_gene: TRBJ1-2
v_gene: TRBV18
d_gene: TRBD1
abundance: -
CDR3nt: TGTGCCAGCTCACCACCAGACAGGGTGGGGTATGGCTACACCTTC
CDR3aa: CASSPPDRVGYGYTF

j_gene: TRBJ2-3
v_gene: TRBV27
d_gene: TRBD2
abundance: -
CDR3nt: TGTGCCAGCGTCGCGGGAGGGCCTCTAGAAGATACGCAGTATTTT
CDR3aa: CASVAGGPLEDTQYF

j_gene: TRBJ2-3
v_gene: TRBV7-2
d_gene: TRBD2
abundance: -
CDR3nt: TGTGCCAGCAGTTATAGGGGGACGGGGGGACTAGCGGATACGCAGTATTTT
CDR3aa: CASSYRGTGGLADTQYF

j_gene: TRBJ2-5
v_gene: TRBV18
d_gene: TRBD2
abundance: -
CDR3nt: TGTGCCAGCTCACCTGGGACTAGCGGGAGAAGAGAGACCCAGTACTTC
CDR3aa: CASSPGTSGRRETQYF

j_gene: TRBJ2-1
v_gene: TRBV5-4
d_gene: -
abundance: once
CDR3nt: TGTGCCAGCAGCTTGGGACAGGCAAAGTACAATGAGCAGTTCTTC
CDR3aa: CASSLGQAKYNEQFF

j_gene: TRBJ2-5
v_gene: TRBV27
d_gene: TRBD1
abundance: -
CDR3nt: TGTGCCAGTAGGGGGACAGGGGGCCGGGAGACCCAGTACTTC
CDR3aa: CASRGTGGRETQYF

j_gene: TRBJ2-2
v_gene: TRBV6-2/TRBV6-3
d_gene: -
abundance: -
CDR3nt: TGTGCCAGCAGTCCCATAGGAAACAGGCAGAACACCGGGGAGCTGTTTTTT
CDR3aa: CASSPIGNRQNTGELFF